The 3 T cell receptor beta chains below all came from one sample that was sequenced in a study of blood T cell repertoires in COVID-19 (dated by TCRdb to the early 2020s). The method was the immunoSEQ multiplex PCR assay. TCRdb obtained this table from immuneACCESS and retained in-frame rearrangements with V and J assigned. These tables miss some clones; where compared with another copy, unresolved V genes account for less than half of the shortfall, and the remainder is unexplained. This sample comprises tens of thousands of clones, roughly 82% of them detected only once. 8.2% of the sample is in the top ten clones. The sequencing sample was made of peripheral blood. The receptor set was obtained from a woman over 75 with acute or convalescent COVID-19.

This clone occurred a few times. The chain joins TRBV24-1 to TRBJ1-1; TRBD1 aligns across 10 bases. The CDR3 has 14 amino acids. Per the germline V gene, CDR1 is KGHDR and CDR2 is SFDVKD. V shed 5 bases, J shed 4 bases, and the junction held 3 bases outside the gene matches. The CDR3 DNA reads as TGTGCCACCAGTGGGACAGGGGGAAGCACTGAAGCTTTCTTT. Protein product: CATSGTGGSTEAFF.

The chain combines TRBV2 with TRBJ1-5; D perhaps matches TRBD1 (6 bases). From germline, CDR1 is SNHLY and CDR2 FYNNEI. There are 11 residues in the CDR3. V was cut by 9 bases and J by 11 bases, with 14 bases left in between. The CDR3 coding sequence is TGTGCCAGTTCGCGGGAGGGGGCCCAGCATTTT. It translates to CASSREGAQHF. Together with reference TRBV2 and TRBJ1-5, the CDR3 gives the full variable domain: EPEVTQTPSHQVTQMGQEVILRCVPISNHLYFYWYRQILGQKVEFLVSFYNNEISEKSEIFDDQFSVERPDGSNFTLKIRSTKLEDSAMYFCASSREGAQHFGDGTRLSIL.

This chain joins TRBV19 and TRBJ2-1, with TRBD2 matching over 9 bases. The J segment lost 6 bases and the V segment lost 6 bases, leaving 9 bases of the junction unmatched. From germline, CDR1 is LNHDA and CDR2 SQIVND (reference sequence). The CDR3 is 15 amino acids. CDR3 sequence (DNA): TGTGCCAGTAGGGAGCAGCGGGGGGCGGTCAATGAGCAGTTCTTC. Translating gives CASREQRGAVNEQFF.